This TCR beta chain was retrieved from a study of T cell repertoires in cytomegalovirus infection. Study background: Evidence of both CMV infection and a matching HLA type came from public TCR beta signatures.

Note on this clonotype: Antigen specificity is unknown. A read error may produce the germline difference seen at one junction end.

TCRdb called the reads again in MiXCR, with one record for every CDR3 protein. Among hundreds of thousands of distinct CDR3 sequences listed, approximately 24% were seen once. Looked up from germline, CDR1 is SGHDN and CDR2 is FVKESK. The CDR3 contains 15 residues. General study findings and limits: Identification of carriers of CMV plus the relevant HLA was performed using cumulative public TCR beta family frequency. The study found HLA-C-restricted CMV-specific TCR beta clonotypes dominating the ex vivo response.

V and J are TRBV14 and TRBJ2-5; D might be TRBD1 or TRBD2, each matching 6 bases. The TCR comes from a human donor in good health (CMV status not recorded). Some clones in this sample may be carry-over from other donors' samples. Sequenced material: CD8+ T cells from PBMCs. CDR3 sequence: CVSSLLRGTQETQYF. In DNA form, the CDR3 reads TGTGTCAGCAGCCTCCTCCGCGGGACACAAGAGACCCAGTACTTC.